The 22 T cell receptor beta chains reported below all come from one sample, sequenced in a study of cytomegalovirus exposure and HLA in healthy donors. The PCR contained 60 Vbeta and 13 Jbeta primers. The assay was immunoSEQ multiplex PCR, and TCRdb's table has in-frame clones only and misses some. The sample lists roughly 68,000 clones; around 64% were seen once. Specimen: PBMCs. Source of these receptors: a man aged 35 to 55 in good health and CMV-seropositive.

This chain connects TRBV28 to TRBJ2-7; 8 bases agree with TRBD1. The germline CDR1 and CDR2 sequences are MDHEN and SYDVKM. The CDR3 spans 15 residues. V trimming: 4 bases; J trimming: 5 bases; junction bases outside the gene matches: 10. The CDR3 DNA reads TGTGCCAGCAGTTCCCTCGGACAGGGAAAGGACGAGCAGTACTTC. Its protein product is CASSSLGQGKDEQYF.

This chain uses TRBV25-1 with TRBJ2-1; a weak D match, TRBD1 (5 bases). V gave up 7 bases and J gave up 2 bases, with 9 bases separating them. The length of the CDR3 is 13 residues. The germline gives CDR1 MGHDK, CDR2 SYGVNS. DNA for the CDR3: TGTGCCAGCACTCAGGGTACCTACAATGAGCAGTTCTTC. This encodes CASTQGTYNEQFF.

As for this clone: A junction end diverges from the germline sequence, so it may reflect a read error. The rearrangement uses TRBV7-7 and TRBJ2-3; D unresolved. Germline V lookup: CDR1 SSHAT, CDR2 FNYEAQ (reference sequence). The CDR3 consists of 14 residues. CDR3 residues: CASSLGSSTDTQYF. The CDR3 region has the DNA TGTGCTAGCAGCTTGGGCTCGTCAACAGATACGCAGTATTTT.

This chain joins TRBV10-3 and TRBJ2-7, with 12 bases identical to TRBD1. V trimming: 3 bases; J trimming: 4 bases; junction bases outside the gene matches: 7. The CDR3 sequence is 16 residues long. The V gene's germline CDR1 is ENHRY and CDR2 SYGVKD. CDR3 nucleotide sequence: TGTGCCATCAGTGAAAACCCGGGACAGGGGGCTTACGAGCAGTACTTC. This sequence encodes CAISENPGQGAYEQYF.

CDR3 region: CASRLTRTSTEAFF. The DNA for the CDR3 is TGTGCCAGCAGGCTTACACGAACAAGCACTGAAGCTTTCTTT. The rearrangement uses TRBV6-1 and TRBJ1-1; D remains unclear. This CDR3 has 14 residues. Per the germline V gene, CDR1 is MNHNS and CDR2 is SASEGT. Trimming took 6 bases from V and 4 from J, leaving 15 bases between them.

Here the CDR3 reads CASSLAGGAAEAFF. CDR3 coding DNA: TGCGCCAGCAGCTTGGCCGGGGGGGCTGCTGAAGCTTTCTTT. The chain recombines TRBV5-1 with TRBJ1-1; the D gene is possibly TRBD1 (6 bases). Trimming cost V 0 bases and J 6 bases, with 12 bases left between them. This CDR3 contains 14 residues. CDR1 SGHRS and CDR2 YFSETQ come from the germline V gene.

The chain carries TRBV7-9 and TRBJ1-5; TRBD1 is a possible D gene (5 bases). This CDR3 region has 17 residues. Looked up from germline, CDR1 is SEHNR and CDR2 is FQNEAQ (reference sequence). Trimming cost V 5 bases and J 2 bases, with 19 bases left between them. This chain's CDR3 is CASSHPPDTGGNQPQHF. In DNA, the CDR3 is TGTGCCAGCAGCCATCCTCCCGACACGGGGGGCAATCAGCCCCAGCATTTT.

In DNA, the CDR3 is TGTGCCAGCAGTTTAGGGGGGACAGCCCTTTCACCCCTCCACTTT. As protein: CASSLGGTALSPLHF. This chain connects TRBV28 to TRBJ1-6; 7 nucleotides align to TRBD1. There are 15 residues in the CDR3. Germline CDR1 and CDR2: MDHEN and SYDVKM. With V trimmed by 2 bases and J by 9 bases, 7 bases remained unmatched. The variable domain in full, with the rest retrieved from reference TRBV28 and TRBJ1-6, is DVKVTQSSRYLVKRTGEKVFLECVQDMDHENMFWYRQDPGLGLRLIYFSYDVKMKEKGDIPEGYSVSREKKERFSLILESASTNQTSMYLCASSLGGTALSPLHFGNGTRLTVT.

The CDR3: CASSLAGRGSFPYEQYF. The CDR3 DNA reads TGTGCCAGCAGCTTGGCCGGTAGGGGGTCTTTCCCCTACGAGCAGTACTTC. The rearrangement uses TRBV5-6 and TRBJ2-7; D might be TRBD1 (6 bases). This CDR3 region has 17 residues. CDR1 is SGHDT and CDR2 is YYEEEE in the germline V gene. The V end was cut by 0 bases, the J end by 2 bases, with 18 bases between.

The chain employs TRBV19 and TRBJ2-3, with D possibly TRBD2 on 7 matching bases. The CDR3 is 12 residues long. Germline V gene data show CDR1 as LNHDA and CDR2 as SQIVND (reference sequence). V lost 8 bases, J lost 14 bases, and 20 bases lay in between. CDR3 nucleotide sequence: TGTGCCAGTGGGGGGGGCAGACCAAGCATGTATTTT. Its protein product is CASGGGRPSMYF.

The genes are TRBV19 and TRBJ1-2; 7 bases map to TRBD1. The V segment lost 2 bases and the J segment 2 bases; nucleotides outside the gene matches: 8. Germline V gene lookup returns CDR1 LNHDA and CDR2 SQIVND (reference sequence). The CDR3 consists of 16 residues. CDR3 residues: CASSISRTGVNYGYTF. The CDR3 DNA follows: TGTGCCAGTAGTATAAGCAGGACAGGCGTCAACTATGGCTACACCTTC.

The chain is built from TRBV5-1 and TRBJ2-5; D unclear. The CDR3 is made up of 15 amino acids. Germline lookup yields CDR1 SGHRS and CDR2 YFSETQ. Trimming cost V 1 base and J 6 bases, with 16 bases left between them. The CDR3 region is CASSLRGLSAQTQYF. The CDR3 region has the DNA TGCGCCAGCAGCTTGCGCGGTTTGTCGGCGCAGACCCAGTACTTC.

There are a few counts of this clone. The chain links TRBV30 to TRBJ2-7, with D possibly being TRBD1 (5 bases). Trimming took off 3 bases at V and 3 bases at J, with 15 bases between the two ends. CDR3 size: 14 residues. CDR1 GTSNPN and CDR2 SVGIG come from the germline V gene (reference sequence). This chain's CDR3 is CAWRRVAGNYEQYF. CDR3 sequence (DNA): TGTGCCTGGAGAAGGGTGGCAGGGAACTACGAGCAGTACTTC.

This chain uses TRBV6-4 with TRBJ1-6; the D is unclear. In germline, CDR1 is MRHNA, CDR2 SNTAGT. There are 13 residues in the CDR3. The V end was cut by 0 bases, the J end by 10 bases, with 7 bases between. The CDR3 sequence is CASSDSTGSPLHF. The DNA of the CDR3 is TGTGCCAGCAGTGACTCCACGGGGTCACCCCTCCACTTT.

The gene calls are TRBV5-5 and TRBJ1-1, with D possibly matching TRBD1 (6 bases). This CDR3 has 14 amino acids. Germline V gives CDR1 SGHKS, CDR2 YYEKEE (reference sequence). Trimming stripped 6 bases from V and 0 bases from J, with 12 bases between. The CDR3 DNA reads TGTGCCAGCAACCTGAGGGGGATGAACACTGAAGCTTTCTTT. Amino acid sequence: CASNLRGMNTEAFF.

In its sample, this clone was seen once. The V and J genes are TRBV5-1 and TRBJ1-3; D is undetermined. Trimming cost V 5 bases and J 0 bases, with 15 bases left between them. CDR3 size: 16 residues. The germline gives CDR1 SGHRS, CDR2 YFSETQ. CDR3 protein: CASSPNSGDSGNTIYF. CDR3 bases: TGCGCCAGCAGTCCGAATTCCGGAGACTCTGGAAACACCATATATTTT.

V gene TRBV2 combines with J gene TRBJ2-2; the D is unclear. V lost 3 bases to trimming and J lost 4 bases, with 6 bases between them. Germline CDR1 SNHLY, CDR2 FYNNEI. This CDR3 has 13 amino acids. The chain's CDR3 is CASSERRTGELFF. CDR3 nucleotides: TGTGCCAGCAGTGAGAGGCGCACCGGGGAGCTGTTTTTT.

The rearrangement uses TRBV30 and TRBJ2-7, with 7 bases fitting TRBD1. V trimming: 8 bases; J trimming: 2 bases; junction bases outside the gene matches: 9. The CDR3 covers 13 residues. Germline V gene lookup returns CDR1 GTSNPN and CDR2 SVGIG (reference sequence). The CDR3 DNA reads as TGTGCCGCCACAGGGGACGCTACCTACGAGCAGTACTTC. Its translation: CAATGDATYEQYF.

This clone was picked up a small number of times. The chain recombines TRBV19 with TRBJ1-2, with D maybe TRBD1 (6 bases). Per germline, CDR1 LNHDA and CDR2 SQIVND (reference sequence). The CDR3 extends over 13 amino acids. V was cut by 3 bases and J by 6 bases, with 11 bases left in between. CDR3 protein: CASSIGAGDGYTF. CDR3 nucleotide sequence: TGTGCCAGTAGTATCGGAGCAGGGGATGGCTACACCTTC.

This chain connects TRBV19 to TRBJ1-1; 9 nucleotides align to TRBD1. This CDR3 has 14 residues. From germline, CDR1 is LNHDA and CDR2 SQIVND (reference sequence). V lost 4 bases and J lost 3; bases outside the gene matches: 3. In DNA form, the CDR3 reads TGTGCCAGTAGTACCGGGACAGGGTACACTGAAGCTTTCTTT. It is translated as CASSTGTGYTEAFF.

The chain joins TRBV5-4 to TRBJ1-2, with 8 bases lining up with TRBD1. Germline CDR1 SGHNT, CDR2 YYREEE (reference sequence). This CDR3 spans 12 amino acids. V was pared by 4 bases and J by 8 bases, with 4 bases of the junction left unmatched. The DNA of the CDR3 is TGTGCCAGCAGCACAACAGGGGGGGGCTACACCTTC. Its translation: CASSTTGGGYTF.

A few counts support this clone. The chain recombines TRBV27 with TRBJ2-7; D may be TRBD1 (6 bases). CDR1 is MNHEY, CDR2 SMNVEV, per germline (reference sequence). CDR3 length equals 12 residues. V dropped 8 bases and J dropped 6 bases, with 14 bases sitting between them. CDR3 in amino acids: CASSGVAAEQYF. DNA for the CDR3: TGTGCCAGCTCAGGGGTTGCAGCCGAGCAGTACTTC.